The source of this TCR beta chain is a study of lymphopenia after photon versus proton radiotherapy. Study results and limitations: After the lymphocyte nadir, photon-treated repertoires showed oligoclonal expansion, especially of CD8+ Temra cells. Only patients who died were analyzed for survival; proton advantage is unproven. Post-nadir TCR diversity decline inversely tracked overall survival among those who died. Under photons, naive T cells and diversity fell while effector/memory populations rose.

In its sample, this clone was seen once. The antigen is undetermined. This CDR3 is 12 amino acids long. Per the germline V gene, CDR1 is MDHEN and CDR2 is SYDVKM. V was cut by 9 bases and J by 12 bases, with 18 bases left in between. The method was immunoSEQ multiplex PCR; TCRdb's version includes in-frame clones alone and lacks a portion of them. The sample yields about 18,000 clones, roughly 90% seen once. The chain has TRBV28 and TRBJ2-1; no definite D call. The sample was peripheral blood, taken from a patient treated with photon-based radiotherapy. This TCR was recovered from a woman in her thirties or forties with cholangiocarcinoma. The CDR3 DNA reads TGTGCCAGTCACAGCACCCGATTGGGGCAGTTCTTC. Encoded protein: CASHSTRLGQFF.